This TCR beta chain was captured by sequencing in a study of cytomegalovirus exposure and HLA in healthy donors. This CDR3 comprises 19 residues. Germline values: CDR1 SGHDT, CDR2 YYEEEE. V gave up 3 bases and J gave up 0 bases; unmatched junction bases: 9. Amplification used 60 Vbeta primers and 13 Jbeta primers. The method was immunoSEQ multiplex PCR; TCRdb's version includes in-frame clones alone and lacks a portion of them. The sample lists around 150,000 clones, around 79% occurring once. The rearrangement joins TRBV5-6 to TRBJ2-6; 10 nucleotides agree with TRBD1. The sequencing sample was made of PBMCs. This clonotype originated in a man aged 50-60 years in good health and CMV-seropositive. In DNA, the CDR3 is TGTGCCAGCAGCTCGAGACCGGGACAGGGGTACTCTGGGGCCAACGTCCTGACTTTC. This translates into CASSSRPGQGYSGANVLTF.